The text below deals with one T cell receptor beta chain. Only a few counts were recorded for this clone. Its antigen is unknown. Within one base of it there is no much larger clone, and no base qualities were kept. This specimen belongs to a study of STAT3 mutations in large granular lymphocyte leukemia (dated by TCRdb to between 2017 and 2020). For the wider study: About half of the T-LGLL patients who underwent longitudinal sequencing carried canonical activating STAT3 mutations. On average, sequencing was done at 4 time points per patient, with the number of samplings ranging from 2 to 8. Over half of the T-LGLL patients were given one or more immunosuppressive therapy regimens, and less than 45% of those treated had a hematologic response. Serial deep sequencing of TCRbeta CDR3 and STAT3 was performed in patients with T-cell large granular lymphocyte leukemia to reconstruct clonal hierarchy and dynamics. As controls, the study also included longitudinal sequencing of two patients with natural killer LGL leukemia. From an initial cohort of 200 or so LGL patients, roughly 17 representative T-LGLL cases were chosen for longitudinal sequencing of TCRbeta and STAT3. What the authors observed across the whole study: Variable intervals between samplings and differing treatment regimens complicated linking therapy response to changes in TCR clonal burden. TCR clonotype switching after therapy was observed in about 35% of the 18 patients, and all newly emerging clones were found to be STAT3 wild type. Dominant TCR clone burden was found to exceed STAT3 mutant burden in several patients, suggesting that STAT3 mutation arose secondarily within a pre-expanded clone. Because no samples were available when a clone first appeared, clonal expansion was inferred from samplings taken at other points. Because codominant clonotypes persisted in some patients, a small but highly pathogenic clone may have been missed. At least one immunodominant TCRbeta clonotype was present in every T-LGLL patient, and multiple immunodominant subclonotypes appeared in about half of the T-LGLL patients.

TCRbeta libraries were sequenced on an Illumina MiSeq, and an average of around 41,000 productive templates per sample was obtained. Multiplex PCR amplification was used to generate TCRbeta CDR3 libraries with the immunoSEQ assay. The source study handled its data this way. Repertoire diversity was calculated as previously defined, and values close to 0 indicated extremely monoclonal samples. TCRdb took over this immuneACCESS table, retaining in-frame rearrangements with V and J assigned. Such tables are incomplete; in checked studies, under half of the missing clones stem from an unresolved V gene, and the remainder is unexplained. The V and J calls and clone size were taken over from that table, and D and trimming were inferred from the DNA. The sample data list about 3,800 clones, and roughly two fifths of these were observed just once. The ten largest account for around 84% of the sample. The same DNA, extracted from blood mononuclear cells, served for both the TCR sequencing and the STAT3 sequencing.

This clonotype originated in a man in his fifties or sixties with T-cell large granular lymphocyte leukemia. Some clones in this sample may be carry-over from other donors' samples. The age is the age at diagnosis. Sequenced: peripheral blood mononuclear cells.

The nucleotide sequence reads TGTGCCAGCTCCCAGGGGGACGGGCCCTACGAGCAGTACTTC. Translated, this gives CASSQGDGPYEQYF. This chain is built from TRBV18 and TRBJ2-7; TRBD1 agrees with 7 junctional bases. In the germline V gene, CDR1 corresponds to KGHSH and CDR2 to LQKENI. Trimming takes 6 bases off V and 2 bases off J; junction bases not matched to a gene: 7. The CDR3 measures 14 amino acids from cysteine to phenylalanine. Only the CDR3 region is kept as DNA, spanning 42 bases read in frame from base 1.